One sample yielded the 2 T cell receptor beta chains listed below, sequenced in a study of shared clonotypes between healthy human individuals. The protocol was immunoSEQ multiplex PCR, while the TCRdb copy is restricted to in-frame clones and leaves out a portion. The sample has 2,100,000 or so clones, approximately 95% seen once. The specimen sequenced was naive CD4+ T cells sorted from blood. Indicated subset: CD45RA+ positively selected. The source is a man aged 18 to 30 in good health.

The rearrangement uses TRBV18 and TRBJ2-3, with 9 nucleotides matching TRBD2. CDR3 size: 19 residues. CDR1 and CDR2 from the germline V gene are KGHSH and LQKENI. Trimming removed 3 bases from V and 1 base from J; junction bases left unmatched: 14. DNA of the CDR3: TGTGCCAGCTCACCCCCGCGGGGGGGAGGTAATTTGGGCACAGATACGCAGTATTTT. This translates into CASSPPRGGGNLGTDTQYF.

The chain links TRBV2 to TRBJ1-1; weak D call: TRBD1 (5 bases). V was pared by 4 bases and J by 10 bases, with 13 bases between. Germline-derived CDR1 and CDR2 are SNHLY and FYNNEI. The CDR3 has 12 amino acids. The CDR3 loop reads CASSGGTKRAFF. For the CDR3, the DNA is TGTGCCAGCAGTGGAGGGACCAAGCGAGCTTTCTTT.